This TCR beta chain emerged from a study of shared clonotypes between healthy human individuals. An even split of each subset's genomic DNA across several immunoSEQ plates was performed. When replicate PCRs were run on unsorted PBMC, they used roughly 280 ng DNA, some 33,000 T cell genomes. Assay used: immunoSEQ multiplex PCR; TCRdb lists only in-frame clones, some missing. Here the sample spans about 510,000 clones, about three quarters being singletons. This TCR was recovered from a woman in her forties in good health. Some clones in this sample may be carry-over from other donors' samples. The sequenced sample was PBMCs.

As DNA, the CDR3 is TGTGCCAGTAGTATTAATCAGGGTCTAAATCAGCCCCAGCATTTT. It translates to CASSINQGLNQPQHF. The V call is TRBV19, the J call TRBJ1-5; a weak D match, TRBD1 (5 bases). V was clipped by 3 bases and J by 4 bases, with 13 bases between them. Germline CDR1 LNHDA, CDR2 SQIVND (reference sequence). This CDR3 is built from 15 residues.